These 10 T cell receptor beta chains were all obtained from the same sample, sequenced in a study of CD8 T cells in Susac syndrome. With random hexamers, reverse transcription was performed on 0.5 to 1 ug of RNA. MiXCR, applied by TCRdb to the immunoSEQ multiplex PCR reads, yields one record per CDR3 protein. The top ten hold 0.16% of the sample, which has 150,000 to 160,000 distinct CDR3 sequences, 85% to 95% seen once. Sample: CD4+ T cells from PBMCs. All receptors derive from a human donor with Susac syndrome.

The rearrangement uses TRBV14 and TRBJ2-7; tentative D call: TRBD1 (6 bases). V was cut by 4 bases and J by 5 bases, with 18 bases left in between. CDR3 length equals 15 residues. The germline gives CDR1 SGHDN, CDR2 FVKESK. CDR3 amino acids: CASSPIRTVKDEQYF. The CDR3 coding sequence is TGTGCCAGCAGCCCAATTAGGACAGTCAAAGACGAGCAGTACTTC.

CDR3 protein: CSVWTGAETQYF. As DNA, the CDR3 is TGCAGCGTCTGGACAGGGGCAGAGACCCAGTACTTC. The chain links TRBV29-1 to TRBJ2-5; 9 bases map to TRBD1. The CDR3 contains 12 residues. Trimming at V came to 6 bases and at J to 4 bases, leaving 3 bases not matched to a gene. CDR1 and CDR2 (germline): SQVTM, ANQGSEA.

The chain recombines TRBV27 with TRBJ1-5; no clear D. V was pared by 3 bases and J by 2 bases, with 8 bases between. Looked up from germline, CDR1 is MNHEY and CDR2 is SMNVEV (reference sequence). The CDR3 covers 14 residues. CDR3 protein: CASSFRIGNQPQHF. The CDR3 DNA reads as TGTGCCAGCAGTTTTAGGATTGGCAATCAGCCCCAGCATTTT.

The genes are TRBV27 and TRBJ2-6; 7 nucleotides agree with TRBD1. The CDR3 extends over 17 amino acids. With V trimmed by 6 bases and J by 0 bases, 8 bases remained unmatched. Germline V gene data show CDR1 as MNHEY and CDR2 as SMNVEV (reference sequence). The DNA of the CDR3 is TGTGCCAGCAGCCCAGACAGGGAGAGCTCTGGGGCCAACGTCCTGACTTTC. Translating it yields CASSPDRESSGANVLTF.

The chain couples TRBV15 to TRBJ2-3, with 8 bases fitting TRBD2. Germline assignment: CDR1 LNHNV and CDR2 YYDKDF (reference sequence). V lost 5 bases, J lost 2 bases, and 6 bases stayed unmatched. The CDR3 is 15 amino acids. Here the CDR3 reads CATSPAGAVTDTQYF. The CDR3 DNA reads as TGTGCCACCAGCCCAGCGGGGGCGGTCACAGATACGCAGTATTTT.

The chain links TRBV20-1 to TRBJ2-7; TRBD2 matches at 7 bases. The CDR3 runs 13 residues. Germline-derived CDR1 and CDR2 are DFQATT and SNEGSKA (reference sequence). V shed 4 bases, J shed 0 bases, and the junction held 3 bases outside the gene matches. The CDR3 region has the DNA TGCAGTGCTAAGGGGAGGGGCTCCTACGAGCAGTACTTC. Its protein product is CSAKGRGSYEQYF.

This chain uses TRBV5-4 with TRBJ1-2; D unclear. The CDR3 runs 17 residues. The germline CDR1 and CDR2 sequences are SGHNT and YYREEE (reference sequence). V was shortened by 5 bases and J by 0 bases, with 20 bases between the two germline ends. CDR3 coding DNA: TGTGCCAGCAGGTCGGACGTCGCCCCCGCGACTAACTATGGCTACACCTTC. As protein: CASRSDVAPATNYGYTF.

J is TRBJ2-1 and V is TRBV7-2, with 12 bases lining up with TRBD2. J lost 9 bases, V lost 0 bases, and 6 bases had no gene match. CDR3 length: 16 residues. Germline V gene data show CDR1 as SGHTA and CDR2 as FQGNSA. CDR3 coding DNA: TGTGCCAGCAGCTTAGCTCTAGCGGGGGGGCCTGGTGAGCAGTTCTTC. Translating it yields CASSLALAGGPGEQFF.

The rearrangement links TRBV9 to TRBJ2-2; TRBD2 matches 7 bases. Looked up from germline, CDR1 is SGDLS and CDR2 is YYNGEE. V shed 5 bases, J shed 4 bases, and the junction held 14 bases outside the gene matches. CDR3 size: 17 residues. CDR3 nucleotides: TGTGCCAGCAGATCCGGGGGTCGGGGGGAGGGCACCGGGGAGCTGTTTTTT. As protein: CASRSGGRGEGTGELFF.

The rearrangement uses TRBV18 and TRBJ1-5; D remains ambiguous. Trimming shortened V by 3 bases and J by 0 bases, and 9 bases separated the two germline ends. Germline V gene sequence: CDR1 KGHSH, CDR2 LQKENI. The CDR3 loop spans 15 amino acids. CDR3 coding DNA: TGTGCCAGCTCACCGGACGGCCTTAGCAATCAGCCCCAGCATTTT. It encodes CASSPDGLSNQPQHF.